Listed here are 32 T cell receptor beta chains from one sample, sequenced in a study of shared clonotypes between healthy human individuals (dated by TCRdb to the early 2020s). Library preparation used the immunoSEQ multiplex PCR assay. The immuneACCESS repertoire file appears here via TCRdb, limited to in-frame rearrangements. These files lack a portion of the clones; in checked studies, under half of the deficit traces to unresolved V genes, and the cause of the others is not known. This sample gives about 460,000 clones in total; roughly 80% of them show up just once. Clones ranked in the top ten supply around 12% of the sample. Material: PBMCs. All receptors come from a woman between 40 and 55 years old in good health. Some clones in this sample may be carry-over from other donors' samples.

CDR3 bases: TGTGCCAGCAGCTCCCGGGACAGAAAGGTCAATGAGCAGTTCTTC. This codes for CASSSRDRKVNEQFF. V is TRBV7-9 and J is TRBJ2-1, with 7 bases fitting TRBD1. The V gene's germline CDR1 is SEHNR and CDR2 FQNEAQ (reference sequence). This CDR3 spans 15 amino acids. The ends lost 4 bases at V and 6 bases at J; junction bases unmatched: 9.

V gene TRBV5-8 combines with J gene TRBJ1-1; D gene uncertain. With 6 bases removed from V and 3 bases from J, the gap between germline ends came to 6 bases. CDR1 and CDR2 (germline): SGHTS, YDEGEE. The CDR3 loop spans 11 amino acids. The CDR3 spells CASTADTEAFF. The CDR3 DNA is TGTGCCAGCACTGCCGACACTGAAGCTTTCTTT.

Turning to this clone: A read error may account for a junction end that differs from germline. The chain employs TRBV30 and TRBJ1-2; 9 nucleotides align to TRBD1. Germline V gene data show CDR1 as GTSNPN and CDR2 as SVGIG (reference sequence). The CDR3 runs to 13 residues. The CDR3 coding sequence is TGTACCTGGAGCGCCGGGACAGGGTCCGGCTACACCTTC. The encoded protein is CTWSAGTGSGYTF.

The rearrangement joins TRBV28 to TRBJ2-7, with 8 bases aligning to TRBD2. Looked up from germline, CDR1 is MDHEN and CDR2 is SYDVKM. The CDR3 is 14 residues long. Trimming at V came to 6 bases and at J to 6 bases, leaving 10 bases not matched to a gene. The CDR3 reads CASRSPGLVSEQYF. CDR3 in DNA: TGTGCCAGCAGATCGCCGGGACTAGTTTCCGAGCAGTACTTC.

The chain recombines TRBV5-5 with TRBJ2-3; perhaps TRBD2 as D (6 bases). Trimming pared 4 bases from V and 6 bases from J, leaving 24 bases between. The CDR3 loop spans 17 amino acids. The germline gives CDR1 SGHKS, CDR2 YYEKEE (reference sequence). The CDR3 nucleotides read TGTGCCAGCAGCCCTCGTGCTTTAGGACGCGGGGAGGATACGCAGTATTTT. This translates into CASSPRALGRGEDTQYF.

The V and J genes are TRBV27 and TRBJ2-7; perhaps TRBD1 as D (6 bases). Germline V gene data show CDR1 as MNHEY and CDR2 as SMNVEV (reference sequence). Deletions cut 4 bases from V and 1 base from J, with 23 bases between. This CDR3 spans 18 amino acids. The CDR3 coding sequence is TGTGCCAGCAGTTCACGGCCCCACCAACTCGGACAGTCCTACGAGCAGTACTTC. Its protein is CASSSRPHQLGQSYEQYF.

The chain joins TRBV7-9 to TRBJ1-1; no firm D call. CDR1 SEHNR and CDR2 FQNEAQ come from the germline V gene (reference sequence). The V end lost 5 bases, the J end lost 1 base, and 14 bases lay between the germline ends. This CDR3 has 15 amino acids. The CDR3, as DNA: TGTGCCAGCAGCGCACTGCGAGGGTCGAACACTGAAGCTTTCTTT. The encoded protein is CASSALRGSNTEAFF.

A single count supports this clone. V and J are TRBV30 and TRBJ2-3; D uncertain. The CDR3 spans 15 residues. Germline values: CDR1 GTSNPN, CDR2 SVGIG (reference sequence). V was trimmed by 3 bases and J by 2 bases, leaving 15 bases between them. The CDR3 region is CAWRHYRDTTDTQYF. In nucleotides, the CDR3 is TGTGCCTGGAGACATTACCGAGACACCACAGATACGCAGTATTTT.

This sequence joins TRBV7-8 and TRBJ2-5; 10 bases are a match to TRBD2. Trimming took 0 bases from V and 5 from J; bases not matched to a gene: 3. The CDR3 runs to 15 residues. The V gene's germline CDR1 is SGHVS and CDR2 FQNEAQ. The CDR3 DNA reads TGTGCCAGCAGCTTAGCCCTAGCGGGAGCTGAGACCCAGTACTTC. It codes for CASSLALAGAETQYF.

This sequence joins TRBV2 and TRBJ2-1, with D possibly matching TRBD2 (5 bases). V was pared by 1 base and J by 9 bases, with 10 bases between. Looked up from germline, CDR1 is SNHLY and CDR2 is FYNNEI. The CDR3 runs 13 residues. CDR3 amino acids: CASSEGRVFEQFF. The CDR3, as DNA: TGTGCCAGCAGTGAAGGGCGGGTTTTTGAGCAGTTCTTC.

The rearrangement joins TRBV4-2 to TRBJ2-3, with 8 bases lining up with TRBD1. The CDR3 is 18 residues long. V lost 0 bases, J lost 0 bases, and 8 bases stayed unmatched. Germline V CDR1 and CDR2: LGHNA, YNFKEQ. CDR3 sequence: CASSQDPGQGPSTDTQYF. The CDR3 nucleotides read TGTGCCAGCAGCCAAGACCCAGGACAGGGTCCGAGCACAGATACGCAGTATTTT.

This chain joins TRBV4-1 and TRBJ2-1; 7 positions match TRBD2. J was trimmed by 2 bases and V by 0 bases; bases with no gene match: 4. CDR3 length: 16 residues. Germline CDR1 and CDR2: MGHRA and YSYEKL. This chain's CDR3 is CASSQDRGSTYNEQFF. The CDR3 DNA is TGCGCCAGCAGCCAAGATCGCGGGAGCACCTACAATGAGCAGTTCTTC.

This clone came up a few times. The chain joins TRBV14 to TRBJ2-5, with TRBD2 matching over 14 bases. The DNA matches TRBJ2-7 better at its end, which makes the J call doubtful. The CDR3 has 17 amino acids. Germline CDR1 SGHDN, CDR2 FVKESK. The DNA for the CDR3 is TGTGCCAGCAGCCAAGAGGGACTAGCGGGAGTCCATTACGAGCAGTACTTC. Translated, it gives CASSQEGLAGVHYEQYF.

The genes are TRBV28 and TRBJ2-3, with D perhaps TRBD1 or TRBD2 (5 bases each). Germline V gives CDR1 MDHEN, CDR2 SYDVKM. The ends were cut back, 4 bases at V and 2 bases at J, with 16 bases in the middle. The CDR3 covers 16 residues. CDR3 in amino acids: CASSSTGGLSTDTQYF. DNA of the CDR3: TGTGCCAGCAGTTCCACAGGAGGCCTCTCCACAGATACGCAGTATTTT.

The CDR3 is CASSPTVRNEQFF. The CDR3 DNA follows: TGTGCCAGCTCACCAACGGTCCGCAATGAGCAGTTCTTC. The V call is TRBV18, the J call TRBJ2-1; D is ambiguous. CDR1 KGHSH and CDR2 LQKENI come from the germline V gene. The V and J ends lost 2 bases and 6 bases respectively, with 8 bases between them. The CDR3 spans 13 residues. Full variable domain (remainder filled in from reference TRBV18 and TRBJ2-1): NAGVMQNPRHLVRRRGQEARLRCSPMKGHSHVYWYRQLPEEGLKFMVYLQKENIIDESGMPKERFSAEFPKEGPSILRIQQVVRGDSAAYFCASSPTVRNEQFFGPGTRLTVL.

The chain joins TRBV6-1 to TRBJ2-5; possibly TRBD1 or TRBD2 for D (5 bases each). V dropped 3 bases and J dropped 3 bases, with 8 bases sitting between them. Germline CDR1 and CDR2: MNHNS and SASEGT. The CDR3 totals 13 residues. The CDR3 sequence is CASSEGREETQYF. In nucleotides, the CDR3 is TGTGCCAGCAGTGAGGGACGGGAAGAGACCCAGTACTTC.

Comment on this clone: This same CDR3 is encoded by further DNA sequences in the sample. The CDR3 DNA follows: TGTGCCAGCAGCGTAGCGGGAGGACCATACGAGCAGTACTTC. Residues: CASSVAGGPYEQYF. The chain carries TRBV9 and TRBJ2-7; 7 bases line up with TRBD2. Germline V CDR1 and CDR2: SGDLS, YYNGEE. Trimming removed 0 bases from V and 4 bases from J; junction bases left unmatched: 4. CDR3 length: 14 residues.

Details on this clone: This likely traces to a read error, being one base from a far larger clone. The V and J genes are TRBV27 and TRBJ1-1; TRBD1 might be the D (5 bases). The germline gives CDR1 MNHEY, CDR2 SMNVEV (reference sequence). CDR3 size: 15 residues. CDR3 in amino acids: CASSLRTPMNAEAFF. The CDR3 DNA reads as TGTGCCAGCAGTTTACGGACACCCATGAACGCTGAAGCTTTCTTT.

This clone was counted once. One end of the junction is discordant with germline, which a read error may explain. The chain employs TRBV28 and TRBJ2-7; D remains unclear. This CDR3 is built from 14 residues. Germline loops: CDR1 MDHEN, CDR2 SYDVKM. CDR3 residues: CASRSSGWGYERYF. In DNA form, the CDR3 reads TGTGCCAGCCGATCCTCTGGATGGGGTTACGAGCGGTACTTC.

The chain has TRBV27 and TRBJ2-7; weak D call: TRBD1 (5 bases). Germline-derived CDR1 and CDR2 are MNHEY and SMNVEV (reference sequence). V gave up 5 bases and J gave up 0 bases, with 14 bases separating them. The CDR3 totals 15 residues. The CDR3 coding sequence is TGTGCCAGCAGTGCTAGGGGTCGCCCCTCCTACGAGCAGTACTTC. It codes for CASSARGRPSYEQYF.

The chain recombines TRBV12-5 with TRBJ2-2; D not resolved. V gave up 2 bases and J gave up 5 bases, with 15 bases separating them. Per germline, CDR1 LGHNT and CDR2 FRNRAP. The CDR3 loop spans 16 amino acids. The DNA for the CDR3 is TGTGCTAGTGGTTTGCGGTTTTCAGGAAGGACCGGGGAGCTGTTTTTT. Translated: CASGLRFSGRTGELFF. Full variable domain (remainder filled in from reference TRBV12-5 and TRBJ2-2): DARVTQTPRHKVTEMGQEVTMRCQPILGHNTVFWYRQTMMQGLELLAYFRNRAPLDDSGMPKDRFSAEMPDATLATLKIQPSEPRDSAVYFCASGLRFSGRTGELFFGEGSRLTVL.

The rearrangement joins TRBV27 to TRBJ2-1; 10 bases fit TRBD1. The CDR3 is 14 residues long. The trim removed 5 bases at V and 10 bases at J, leaving 8 bases unmatched. Germline values: CDR1 MNHEY, CDR2 SMNVEV (reference sequence). CDR3 coding DNA: TGTGCCAGCAGTCTGGGACAGGGGAAGTACGAGCAGTTCTTC. It translates to CASSLGQGKYEQFF.

The chain links TRBV5-1 to TRBJ2-5; D is perhaps TRBD1 (5 bases). The V and J ends lost 5 bases and 5 bases respectively, with 22 bases between them. The CDR3 sequence is 16 residues long. CDR1 and CDR2 from the germline V gene are SGHRS and YFSETQ. The CDR3: CASSRETGPRRETQYF. The CDR3 coding sequence is TGCGCCAGCAGTCGCGAAACAGGACCCCGTCGGGAGACCCAGTACTTC.

Comment on this clone: This likely traces to a read error, being one base from a far larger clone. The V gene is TRBV12-5, the J gene TRBJ1-1; D not certain. Trimming removed 1 base from V and 11 bases from J, with 14 bases in between. The CDR3 spans 13 residues. Germline values: CDR1 LGHNT, CDR2 FRNRAP. The CDR3 DNA is TGTGCTAGTGGTTTGGGTTACCCCCATCAGGCTTTCTTT. It is translated as CASGLGYPHQAFF.

This clone was observed once. This chain joins TRBV29-1 and TRBJ1-1, with unresolved D. Per the germline V gene, CDR1 is SQVTM and CDR2 is ANQGSEA. The CDR3 totals 12 residues. The V end was cut by 4 bases, the J end by 1 base, with 7 bases between. CDR3 nucleotide sequence: TGCAGCGTTGGAGCGCAGAACACTGAAGCTTTCTTT. Amino acids: CSVGAQNTEAFF.

CDR3 loop: CASSFGGSGGYTF. The CDR3, as DNA: TGCGCCAGCAGCTTCGGAGGCTCCGGGGGCTACACCTTC. The J gene is TRBJ1-2, the V gene TRBV5-1; D is unresolved. The V and J ends lost 2 bases and 8 bases respectively, with 13 bases between them. CDR3 length: 13 residues. CDR1 is SGHRS and CDR2 is YFSETQ in the germline V gene.

The chain carries TRBV29-1 and TRBJ1-1; the match to TRBD1 covers 10 bases. This CDR3 comprises 14 residues. The J segment lost 4 bases and the V segment lost 6 bases, leaving 8 bases of the junction unmatched. Germline assignment: CDR1 SQVTM and CDR2 ANQGSEA. The CDR3 DNA follows: TGCAGCGTCAGGACAGGGGGGGGTGGCACTGAAGCTTTCTTT. Its protein is CSVRTGGGGTEAFF. Complete variable domain (other parts from reference TRBV29-1 and TRBJ1-1): SAVISQKPSRDICQRGTSLTIQCQVDSQVTMMFWYRQQPGQSLTLIATANQGSEATYESGFVIDKFPISRPNLTFSTLTVSNMSPEDSSIYLCSVRTGGGGTEAFFGQGTRLTVV.

The DNA for the CDR3 is TGTGCCAGCAGTCTTATAGCTGACAGGGAAAAACTGTTTTTT. Translating gives CASSLIADREKLFF. This sequence joins TRBV2 and TRBJ1-4, with D maybe TRBD1 (6 bases). The V end was cut by 5 bases, the J end by 8 bases, with 15 bases between. This CDR3 is 14 amino acids long. From germline, CDR1 is SNHLY and CDR2 FYNNEI.

This clone was counted between two and nine times. This sequence joins TRBV7-2 and TRBJ2-7; 7 nucleotides agree with TRBD2. V shed 1 base and J 6 bases; nucleotides not matched to a gene: 9. CDR3 length: 15 residues. CDR1 is SGHTA and CDR2 is FQGNSA in the germline V gene. CDR3 region: CASSLGLAGAVEQYF. The CDR3 DNA is TGTGCCAGCAGCTTAGGACTCGCGGGAGCGGTCGAGCAGTACTTC. Full variable domain (rest looked up from reference TRBV7-2 and TRBJ2-7): GAGVSQSPSNKVTEKGKDVELRCDPISGHTALYWYRQSLGQGLEFLIYFQGNSAPDKSGLPSDRFSAERTGGSVSTLTIQRTQQEDSAVYLCASSLGLAGAVEQYFGPGTRLTVT.

J is TRBJ2-2 and V is TRBV30, with D uncertain. CDR1 is GTSNPN and CDR2 is SVGIG in the germline V gene (reference sequence). V was pared by 5 bases and J by 6 bases, with 7 bases between. This CDR3 is 11 amino acids long. The CDR3 coding sequence is TGTGCCTGGGGGCCCTCCGGGGAGCTGTTTTTT. Its protein is CAWGPSGELFF.

Here the CDR3 DNA reads TGCGCCAGCAGCTGGGGGGGAACGAGGACTGAAGCTTTCTTT. Translation: CASSWGGTRTEAFF. The rearrangement links TRBV5-1 to TRBJ1-1; possible D gene TRBD1, 5 bases. V lost 3 bases and J 5 bases, leaving 14 bases between the germline ends. Germline assignment: CDR1 SGHRS and CDR2 YFSETQ. CDR3 size: 14 residues.

This clone showed up many times. The V gene is TRBV6-5, the J gene TRBJ2-7; 8 nucleotides line up with TRBD1. From germline, CDR1 is MNHEY and CDR2 SVGAGI. V lost 2 bases, J lost 4 bases, and 7 bases stayed unmatched. The CDR3 consists of 15 residues. The DNA for the CDR3 is TGTGCCAGCAGTTACGCGGGGACAGGACTATACGAGCAGTACTTC. Its translation: CASSYAGTGLYEQYF.